This entry concerns a single T cell receptor beta chain. Produced via immunoSEQ multiplex PCR; TCRdb's table is partial and in-frame only. The profile shows about 180,000 clones, roughly 84% of them singletons. This entry belongs to a study of blood T cell repertoires in COVID-19. Study-wide context: Samples representing acute and convalescent COVID-19 were sourced from the United States, Italy and Spain. T cells, B-cell-depleted T cells, or PBMCs provided the cDNA or gDNA that served as material.

Seattle cases were enrolled at active infection and followed longitudinally. V shed 6 bases and J 9 bases; nucleotides not matched to a gene: 14. CDR3 length: 15 residues. CDR1 and CDR2 (germline): SGHNT, YYREEE (reference sequence). The gene calls are TRBV5-4 and TRBJ2-1, with 8 positions matching TRBD1. The sequence came from a person aged 70 to 85 with COVID-19, enrolled during active disease. The sequencing input was peripheral blood. The DNA for the CDR3 is TGTGCCAGCAACGTTGCTCAGGGGGCTCTGGGTGAGCAGTTCTTC. It yields the protein CASNVAQGALGEQFF.